The 10 T cell receptor beta chains presented below share a single source sample, sequenced in a study of cytomegalovirus exposure and HLA in healthy donors. The PCR had 60 Vbeta and 13 Jbeta primers. The repertoire was sequenced with immunoSEQ multiplex PCR; TCRdb's copy has only in-frame clones and lacks some. The sample shows more than 60,000 clones, roughly three quarters of them seen only once. Sequencing used PBMCs. All receptors derive from a man younger than 35 in good health and CMV-seronegative.

The gene calls are TRBV11-3 and TRBJ2-3; 16 bases map to TRBD2. CDR1 is SGHNT and CDR2 is YENEEA in the germline V gene. The CDR3 contains 17 residues. J gave up 4 bases and V 5 bases, and 6 bases lay outside the gene matches. The CDR3: CASSRGLAGGRADTQYF. In DNA, the CDR3 is TGTGCCAGCAGCCGGGGACTAGCGGGGGGGCGCGCAGATACGCAGTATTTT.

V usage is TRBV6-1 and J usage is TRBJ2-7; D is unclear. The CDR3 contains 12 residues. CDR1 and CDR2 from the germline V gene are MNHNS and SASEGT. Trimming cost V 2 bases and J 5 bases, with 7 bases left between them. CDR3 region: CASSEQAHEQYF. The CDR3 coding sequence is TGTGCCAGCAGTGAACAGGCCCACGAGCAGTACTTC.

In its sample, this clone was seen once. The rearrangement links TRBV10-3 to TRBJ1-2; the match to TRBD1 covers 7 bases. The germline CDR1 and CDR2 sequences are ENHRY and SYGVKD. The CDR3 sequence is 14 residues long. V was clipped by 11 bases and J by 2 bases; unmatched bases: 11. The CDR3, as DNA: TGTGCCGGGAGTGAGTCGACAGGGAACTATGGCTACACCTTC. This encodes CAGSESTGNYGYTF.

This clone was detected only once. This sequence joins TRBV19 and TRBJ2-7, with 12 bases lining up with TRBD1. The germline V gene encodes CDR1 LNHDA and CDR2 SQIVND (reference sequence). This CDR3 spans 20 amino acids. The junction had 18 bases not matched to a gene; V was cut back by 3 bases and J by 3 bases. The CDR3 here is CASSMAEWDRGRRALYEQYV. In DNA form, the CDR3 reads TGTGCCAGTAGTATGGCAGAGTGGGACAGGGGGCGAAGGGCACTCTACGAGCAGTACGTC.

In this sample, this clone turned up a few times. The chain recombines TRBV5-1 with TRBJ2-2; TRBD1 matches at 8 bases. Germline V gene lookup returns CDR1 SGHRS and CDR2 YFSETQ. This CDR3 spans 15 amino acids. With 1 base clipped from V and 8 bases from J, the junction kept 7 bases outside the gene matches. CDR3 in DNA: TGCGCCAGCAGCTTGAACCCAGGGGGCGTGGGGGAGCTGTTTTTT. Encoded protein: CASSLNPGGVGELFF.

The gene calls are TRBV19 and TRBJ2-3, with 7 bases aligning to TRBD1. CDR3 length equals 13 residues. CDR1 LNHDA and CDR2 SQIVND come from the germline V gene (reference sequence). V gave up 5 bases and J gave up 3 bases; unmatched junction bases: 2. The CDR3 region has the DNA TGTGCCAGTAGTTTACAGGGGACAGATACGCAGTATTTT. Protein sequence: CASSLQGTDTQYF.

The chain uses TRBV28 and TRBJ2-5; TRBD2 matches at 10 bases. The junction had 7 bases not matched to a gene; V was cut back by 4 bases and J by 5 bases. Germline loops: CDR1 MDHEN, CDR2 SYDVKM. The CDR3 runs 15 residues. In DNA form, the CDR3 reads TGTGCCAGCAGTTCCAGCGGGGGGGCCTTGGAGACCCAGTACTTC. This encodes CASSSSGGALETQYF. Complete variable domain (other parts from reference TRBV28 and TRBJ2-5): DVKVTQSSRYLVKRTGEKVFLECVQDMDHENMFWYRQDPGLGLRLIYFSYDVKMKEKGDIPEGYSVSREKKERFSLILESASTNQTSMYLCASSSSGGALETQYFGPGTRLLVL.

The chain employs TRBV7-2 and TRBJ2-5; 9 bases fit TRBD2. The CDR3 has 17 residues. V shed 2 bases and J 4 bases; nucleotides not matched to a gene: 11. The germline gives CDR1 SGHTA, CDR2 FQGNSA. This CDR3 reads CASSLFRAGGRGETQYF. The CDR3, as DNA: TGTGCCAGCAGCTTATTTCGAGCGGGGGGTAGGGGAGAGACCCAGTACTTC.

This chain joins TRBV9 and TRBJ2-1; 7 nucleotides match TRBD1. The germline V gene encodes CDR1 SGDLS and CDR2 YYNGEE. This CDR3 has 17 residues. The V and J ends lost 7 bases and 6 bases, in that order; junction bases with no gene match: 19. The CDR3 DNA sequence: TGTGCCAGCTCCCCATCCCTAGCCGGGACAGCCTGCAATGAGCAGTTCTTC. Translating it yields CASSPSLAGTACNEQFF. Together with reference TRBV9 and TRBJ2-1, the CDR3 gives the full variable domain: DSGVTQTPKHLITATGQRVTLRCSPRSGDLSVYWYQQSLDQGLQFLIQYYNGEERAKGNILERFSAQQFPDLHSELNLSSLELGDSALYFCASSPSLAGTACNEQFFGPGTRLTVL.

This sequence joins TRBV21-1 and TRBJ2-7; the D call of TRBD2 is as the table states it, not checked on the DNA. TRBV21-1 has pseudogene status. The CDR3 consists of 14 residues. The CDR3: CASKKLAGVYEQYV. For the CDR3, the DNA is TGTGCCAGCAAGAAACTAGCGGGGGTCTACGAGCAGTACGTC.